This T cell receptor (beta chain) was obtained from a study of T-cell memory formation after mild COVID-19. Across the whole study: Largely, TCR clusters stayed within a single donor. Findings and limits, study-wide: Detection of some responders pre-infection suggested pre-existing cross-reactive memory T cells participated.

This clonotype was detected only a few times. The antigen is not known. The junction does not match germline at one end; this may be a read error. Amplification by 5'RACE using constant-segment primers produced TCR alpha and TCR beta cDNA libraries that carried sample barcodes and UMIs. TCRdb reprocessed the 5' RACE reads via MiXCR and lists one record per CDR3 protein. The sample lists a few hundred thousand distinct CDR3 sequences, 20% occurring once. This CDR3 has 15 residues. Germline V gives CDR1 LGHNA, CDR2 YSLEER. This clonotype was sampled from a man younger than 35 who had mild COVID-19 (a few samples of this study predate the infection). Cell type and time point are not known. Material for sequencing was PBMCs or a T cell subset sorted from them (not recorded which). The gene calls are TRBV4-3 and TRBJ2-2; maybe TRBD1 (5 bases). DNA for the CDR3: TGCGCCAGCAGCAAAGATGGGGCCAACACCGGGGAGCTGTTTTTT. Translated, it gives CASSKDGANTGELFF.